The entry below gives a single T cell receptor (beta chain) sequence along with its context. Unmatched junction bases numbered 9, after V lost 6 bases and J lost 6 bases. The germline V gene has CDR1 LGHNT and CDR2 FRNRAP. The CDR3 has 15 amino acids. The data were taken from a study of blood T cell repertoires in COVID-19. Turning to the study itself: Sample material is recorded as cDNA or gDNA derived from T cells, B-cell-depleted T cells, or PBMCs.

As handled by the study authors: Reference gene primer amplification gave estimated nucleated cell counts. Assay used: immunoSEQ multiplex PCR; TCRdb lists only in-frame clones, some missing. For V, J and clone size, that table is used; D and trimming come from the DNA. The table shows roughly 260,000 clones, with roughly nine tenths occurring only once. Participants came from some 26 US areas, aged roughly 18 to 100 years. Self-reported history from a screening survey and questionnaire set each donor's cohort. This receptor was obtained from a woman between 25 and 40 years old with acute COVID-19. The J gene is TRBJ2-2, the V gene TRBV12-5; TRBD1 aligns across 8 bases. Source material: PBMCs or T cells enriched from blood (not recorded which). This chain's CDR3 is CASGPDRAISGELFF. In DNA, the CDR3 is TGTGCTAGTGGGCCGGACAGGGCGATCTCCGGGGAGCTGTTTTTT.